This is a list of T cell receptor beta chains from one sample in a study of cytomegalovirus exposure and HLA in healthy donors. This table comes from immunoSEQ multiplex PCR, and its TCRdb copy is limited to in-frame clones, with some not included. Of some 130,000 clones listed, approximately 80% are singletons. Sequencing was done on a sample of PBMCs. The receptors stem from a male donor in good health and CMV-seronegative. CDR3s include the opening cysteine and the closing phenylalanine or tryptophan. The order of the fields is J gene, clone size, V gene, D gene, CDR3 protein, CDR3 DNA. A D gene is named only where the DNA matches it firmly. For some rows the clone size is stated as once, few or many, or as a class when expanded; others skip it.

>TRBJ1-1|NA|TRBV9|TRBD1
CASSQQGALIF
TGTGCCAGCAGCCAACAGGGGGCGCTTATCTTT
>TRBJ1-1|NA|TRBV5-4|NA
CASSLELPGTEAFF
TGTGCCAGCAGCTTGGAACTCCCAGGCACTGAAGCTTTCTTT
>TRBJ2-2|few|TRBV27|TRBD2
CASSPLDRTSGTRNTGELFF
TGTGCCAGCAGTCCACTTGATAGGACTAGCGGGACACGGAACACCGGGGAGCTGTTTTTT
>TRBJ1-1|NA|TRBV6-1|NA
CASSEGQPAEAFF
TGTGCCAGCAGTGAAGGACAACCGGCTGAAGCTTTCTTT
>TRBJ1-2|NA|TRBV5-1|TRBD1
CASSFRSTSDRGRDYGYTF
TGCGCCAGCAGCTTTCGGTCGACTTCCGACAGGGGTAGGGACTATGGCTACACCTTC
>TRBJ2-7|NA|TRBV5-5|TRBD1
CASSLEGQGYF
TGTGCCAGCAGCTTGGAGGGACAGGGGTACTTC
>TRBJ1-4|NA|TRBV5-1|NA
CASSLGVQGGNEKLFF
TGCGCCAGCAGCTTGGGAGTGCAGGGAGGAAATGAAAAACTGTTTTTT
>TRBJ2-5|once|TRBV7-8|NA
CASSLGGAEETQYF
TGTGCCAGCAGCTTAGGTGGGGCAGAAGAGACCCAGTACTTC
>TRBJ2-3|NA|TRBV5-1|TRBD1
CASSRQGASTDTQYF
TGCGCCAGCAGCCGCCAGGGGGCTAGCACAGATACGCAGTATTTT
>TRBJ1-6|NA|TRBV6-6|TRBD1
CASRTTGGSSPLHF
TGTGCCAGCAGGACGACAGGGGGGAGTTCACCCCTCCACTTT
>TRBJ1-6|NA|TRBV5-4|NA
CASSRDSSSYNSPLHF
TGTGCCAGCAGCCGGGACTCGAGCTCCTATAATTCACCCCTCCACTTT
>TRBJ2-1|few|TRBV25-1|NA
CASSEGGLGNEQFF
TGTGCCAGCAGTGAGGGAGGTCTGGGCAATGAGCAGTTCTTC
>TRBJ2-3|NA|TRBV2|TRBD2
CASRGRTSGSSAPTDTQYF
TGTGCCAGCAGGGGACGGACTAGCGGGAGTTCGGCTCCGACAGATACGCAGTATTTT
>TRBJ1-2|NA|TRBV7-2|NA
CASSLILMDGRGDGYTF
TGTGCCAGCAGCTTAATTTTGATGGACGGGCGCGGGGATGGCTACACCTTC
>TRBJ2-7|NA|TRBV6-5|NA
CASTEPGTGSHEQYF
TGTGCCAGCACCGAGCCGGGAACAGGGTCCCACGAGCAGTACTTC
>TRBJ2-7|NA|TRBV15|NA
CATSRVGAVYEQYF
TGTGCCACCAGCAGAGTAGGGGCCGTTTACGAGCAGTACTTC
>TRBJ1-3|NA|TRBV28|TRBD1
CASSLLQGAWGNTIYF
TGTGCCAGCAGTTTACTGCAGGGGGCTTGGGGAAACACCATATATTTT
>TRBJ2-2|NA|TRBV18|NA
CASSPAGRELFF
TGTGCCAGCTCACCGGCAGGGCGGGAGCTGTTTTTT
>TRBJ2-5|NA|TRBV4-2|NA
CASSQDPGQPSGETQYF
TGTGCCAGCAGCCAAGATCCCGGACAGCCCTCGGGCGAGACCCAGTACTTC
>TRBJ1-3|NA|TRBV5-1|TRBD1
CASSADRATGNTIYF
TGCGCCAGCAGCGCCGACAGGGCGACTGGAAACACCATATATTTT
>TRBJ2-1|NA|TRBV30|TRBD1
CAWNRGAYNEQFF
TGTGCCTGGAACAGGGGGGCCTACAATGAGCAGTTCTTC
>TRBJ2-2|NA|TRBV5-1|NA
CASSLGGHGTGELFF
TGCGCCAGCAGCTTGGGTGGACATGGCACCGGGGAGCTGTTTTTT
>TRBJ2-3|NA|TRBV15|TRBD2
CATSRDRSGADTQYF
TGTGCCACCAGCAGAGATCGAAGCGGGGCAGATACGCAGTATTTT
>TRBJ2-6|NA|TRBV4-2|NA
CASSQEQGSGANVLTF
TGTGCCAGCAGCCAAGAACAGGGCTCTGGGGCCAACGTCCTGACTTTC
>TRBJ2-7|NA|TRBV27|TRBD1
CASSLWTGSSYEQYF
TGTGCCAGCAGTTTATGGACAGGGAGTTCCTACGAGCAGTACTTC
>TRBJ1-2|NA|TRBV28|NA
CASSTGIANYGYTF
TGTGCCAGCAGTACCGGGATAGCTAACTATGGCTACACCTTC
>TRBJ1-1|NA|TRBV15|NA
CATSRDGGSSNTEAFF
TGTGCCACCAGCAGAGATGGGGGCAGCTCCAACACTGAAGCTTTCTTT
>TRBJ1-6|NA|TRBV7-9|NA
CSSSINNSPLHF
TGTTCCAGCAGTATTAATAATTCACCCCTCCACTTT
>TRBJ2-6|NA|TRBV7-2|NA
CASSSGPPGANGLTF
TGTGCCAGCAGCTCCGGTCCCCCTGGGGCCAACGGCCTGACTTTC
>TRBJ1-1|NA|TRBV19|NA
CASSPRGGKTEAFF
TGTGCCAGTAGTCCCCGGGGGGGGAAAACTGAAGCTTTCTTT
>TRBJ2-1|once|TRBV10-3|NA
CAISESGSVGQFF
TGTGCCATCAGTGAGTCTGGGTCAGTGGGCCAGTTCTTC
>TRBJ2-5|once|TRBV5-8|TRBD1
CASSFGGRGLGETQYF
TGTGCCAGCAGCTTCGGAGGCAGGGGGCTAGGGGAGACCCAGTACTTC
>TRBJ1-3|once|TRBV14|NA
CASRGLGNTIYF
TGTGCCAGCAGAGGACTCGGAAACACCATATATTTT
>TRBJ2-5|few|TRBV7-9|NA
CASSFPMALETQYF
TGTGCCAGCAGCTTTCCCATGGCCCTGGAGACCCAGTACTTC
>TRBJ1-1|NA|TRBV9|NA
CASSSQYRTDMNTEAFF
TGTGCCAGCAGCTCCCAATACAGGACAGACATGAACACTGAAGCTTTCTTT
>TRBJ1-3|NA|TRBV28|NA
CVTALRRPSSGNTIYF
TGTGTCACAGCACTTCGCCGGCCGAGCTCTGGAAACACCATATATTTT
>TRBJ1-4|NA|TRBV7-6|NA
CASSLATGEQLFF
TGTGCCAGCAGCTTAGCGACGGGGGAACAACTGTTTTTT
>TRBJ2-1|once|TRBV27|NA
CASSSTPSGSPVF
TGTGCCAGCAGTTCGACCCCCAGCGGGTCACCGGTCTTC
>TRBJ2-1|NA|TRBV4-1|TRBD2
CASSQLAGGREQFF
TGCGCCAGCAGCCAGCTAGCGGGGGGGCGGGAGCAGTTCTTC
>TRBJ2-7|once|TRBV10-1|TRBD1
CASSDPGQGYEQYF
TGCGCCAGCAGTGACCCGGGACAGGGGTACGAGCAGTACTTC
>TRBJ1-4|NA|TRBV2|TRBD1
CASSQGGTNEKLFF
TGTGCCAGCTCCCAAGGGGGCACTAATGAAAAACTGTTTTTT
>TRBJ1-3|NA|TRBV9|NA
CASSVGGTGTTSYGNTIYF
TGTGCCAGCAGCGTAGGGGGAACAGGGACAACCTCTTATGGAAACACCATATATTTT
>TRBJ2-3|once|TRBV4-2|TRBD2
CASSPLAGGGGTDTQYF
TGTGCCAGCAGCCCCTTAGCGGGGGGCGGGGGCACAGATACGCAGTATTTT
>TRBJ2-2|NA|TRBV18|TRBD2
CASSELAVDTGELFF
TGTGCCAGCTCAGAACTAGCGGTAGACACCGGGGAGCTGTTTTTT
>TRBJ1-5|NA|TRBV2|TRBD1
CASRSTGGPPYSNQPQHF
TGTGCCAGCAGATCTACAGGGGGCCCACCCTATAGCAATCAGCCCCAGCATTTT
>TRBJ2-2|NA|TRBV7-9|TRBD2
CASSLALAGNTGELFF
TGTGCCAGCAGCTTAGCGCTAGCGGGAAACACCGGGGAGCTGTTTTTT
>TRBJ2-5|NA|TRBV28|NA
CASSLEETQYF
TGTGCCAGCAGTTTGGAGGAGACCCAGTACTTC
>TRBJ1-4|NA|TRBV9|NA
CASSVGGSFNEKLFF
TGTGCCAGCAGCGTAGGAGGCAGCTTTAATGAAAAACTGTTTTTT
>TRBJ1-5|once|TRBV7-9|NA
CASSLDSSNQPQHF
TGTGCCAGCAGCTTAGACAGTAGCAATCAGCCCCAGCATTTT
>TRBJ1-4|NA|TRBV21-1|NA
CASSKKDTTNEKLFF
TGTGCCAGCAGCAAAAAGGACACAACTAATGAAAAACTGTTTTTT
>TRBJ1-1|NA|TRBV9|NA
CASSVSWNTEAFF
TGTGCCAGCAGCGTTTCATGGAACACTGAAGCTTTCTTT
>TRBJ1-2|NA|TRBV19|NA
CASKISPSQTYGYTF
TGCGCCAGTAAAATTTCGCCCTCCCAAACTTATGGCTACACCTTC
>TRBJ2-7|NA|TRBV5-1|TRBD1
CASSRGQDYEQYF
TGCGCCAGCAGCCGGGGACAGGACTACGAGCAGTACTTC
>TRBJ2-5|NA|TRBV27|NA
CASGPGLRVETQYF
TGTGCCAGCGGCCCGGGACTCCGGGTCGAGACCCAGTACTTC